This entry describes one T cell receptor beta chain. This entry belongs to a study of type 1 and type 2 diabetes patients. The J segment lost 7 bases and the V segment lost 10 bases, leaving 10 bases of the junction unmatched. This CDR3 has 14 amino acids. Germline-derived CDR1 and CDR2 are MNHEY and SVGAGI. PCR was run on genomic DNA. A primer set of 30 forward and 13 reverse primers amplified the CDR3. TCRdb passed the multiplex PCR reads through MiXCR, listing each CDR3 protein once. The table has 250,000 or so distinct CDR3 sequences, over 45% seen once; the top ten hold roughly 15%. The gene calls are TRBV6-5 and TRBJ1-6, with 7 positions matching TRBD1. Sequencing used peripheral blood mononuclear cells (PBMCs). This TCR derives from a man younger than 30 with type 2 diabetes. This chain's CDR3 is CATSRGQQNSPLHF. CDR3 sequence (DNA): TGTGCCACGAGTAGGGGACAGCAAAATTCACCCCTCCACTTT.